This record looks at one T cell receptor (beta chain) sequence and its context. Its matching antigen is unknown. This specimen belongs to a study of OX40 agonist ivuxolimab in advanced cancers. Study-wide results and caveats: At 0.1 to 3.0 mg/kg and by week 6, clonal expansion occurred in CD4+ and CD8+ blood T cells.

Sequencing was performed with immunoSEQ multiplex PCR; in TCRdb, only in-frame clones are kept and a portion is missing. The sample has about 79,000 clones, approximately 86% seen once. The CDR3 length is 12 residues. Per germline, CDR1 SEHNR and CDR2 FQNEAQ (reference sequence). With V trimmed by 5 bases and J by 10 bases, 7 bases remained unmatched. J is TRBJ2-7 and V is TRBV7-9, with 8 bases matching TRBD2. This receptor was identified in an adult with an advanced solid tumor such as melanoma, head and neck, liver or kidney cancer. The specimen comprised CD4+ or CD8+ T cells sorted from blood, sampled in a trial of the OX40 agonist ivuxolimab. The CDR3 nucleotides read TGTGCCAGCAGCATCCTAGCGGGTGGACAGTACTTC. This sequence encodes CASSILAGGQYF.